This T cell receptor (beta chain) was found in a study of blood T cells in healthy people across ages. The germline CDR1 and CDR2 sequences are MDHEN and SYDVKM. Trimming removed 6 bases from V and 11 bases from J; junction bases left unmatched: 13. The CDR3 is 15 residues long. This clonotype was detected ten times or more. A read error may explain this, as a much larger clone is one base away. Primers used in a second PCR of about 6 to 12 cycles were a sample-barcoded 5' primer and a J-beta primer mix. All cDNA molecules were each tagged by a template-switch adaptor with 12 random nucleotides. TCRdb fed the 5' RACE reads into MiXCR, producing one record per CDR3 protein. The sample holds under 1 million distinct CDR3 sequences, 40% to 50% seen once.

The clonotype originates from a man in his fifties or sixties in good health. The chain is built from TRBV28 and TRBJ2-5, with 12 bases lining up with TRBD2. The sequencing sample was made of blood. CDR3 nucleotide sequence: TGTGCCAGCAGCTCTAGCGGGGGGGGATACAATGAGCAGTACTTC. This sequence encodes CASSSSGGGYNEQYF.